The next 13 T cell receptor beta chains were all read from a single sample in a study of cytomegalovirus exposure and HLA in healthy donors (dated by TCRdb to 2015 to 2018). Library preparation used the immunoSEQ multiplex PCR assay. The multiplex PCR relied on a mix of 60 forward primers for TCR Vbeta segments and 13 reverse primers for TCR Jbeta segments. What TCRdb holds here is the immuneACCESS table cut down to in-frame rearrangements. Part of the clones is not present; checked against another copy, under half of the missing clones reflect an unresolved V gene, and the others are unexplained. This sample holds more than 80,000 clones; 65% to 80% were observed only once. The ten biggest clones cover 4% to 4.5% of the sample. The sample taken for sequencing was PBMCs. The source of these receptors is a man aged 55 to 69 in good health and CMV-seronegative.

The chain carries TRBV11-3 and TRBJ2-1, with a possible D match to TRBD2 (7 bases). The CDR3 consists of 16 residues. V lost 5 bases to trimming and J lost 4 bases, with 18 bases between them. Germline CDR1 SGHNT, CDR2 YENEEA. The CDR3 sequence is CASSREPGGRYNEQFF. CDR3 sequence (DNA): TGTGCCAGCAGCCGGGAGCCGGGGGGCAGGTACAATGAGCAGTTCTTC.

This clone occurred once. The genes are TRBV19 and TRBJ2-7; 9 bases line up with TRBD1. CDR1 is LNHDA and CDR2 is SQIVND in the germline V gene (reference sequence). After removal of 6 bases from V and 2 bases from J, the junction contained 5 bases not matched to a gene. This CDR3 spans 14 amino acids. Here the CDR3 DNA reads TGTGCCAGTAGACCACAGGGGGCCCCCTACGAGCAGTACTTC. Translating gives CASRPQGAPYEQYF.

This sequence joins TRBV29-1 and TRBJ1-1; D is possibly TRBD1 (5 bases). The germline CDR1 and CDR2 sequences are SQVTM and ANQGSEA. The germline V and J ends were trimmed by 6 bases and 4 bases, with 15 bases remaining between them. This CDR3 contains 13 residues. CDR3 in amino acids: CSVEPGRATEAFF. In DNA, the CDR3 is TGCAGCGTCGAACCAGGGAGGGCCACTGAAGCTTTCTTT.

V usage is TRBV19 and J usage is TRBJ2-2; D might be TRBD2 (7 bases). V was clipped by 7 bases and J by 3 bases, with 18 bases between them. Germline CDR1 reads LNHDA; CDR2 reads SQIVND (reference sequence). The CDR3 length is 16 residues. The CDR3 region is CASTLKGGAYTGELFF. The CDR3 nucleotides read TGTGCCAGTACCCTAAAAGGGGGGGCTTACACCGGGGAGCTGTTTTTT.

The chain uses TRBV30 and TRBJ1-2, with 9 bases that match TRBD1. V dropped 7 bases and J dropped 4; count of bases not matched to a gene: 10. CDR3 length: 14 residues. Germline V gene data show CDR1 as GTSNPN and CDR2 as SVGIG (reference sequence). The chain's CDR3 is CASPSGDRVYGYTF. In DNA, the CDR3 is TGTGCCTCCCCCTCGGGGGACAGGGTCTATGGCTACACCTTC.

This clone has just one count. Written as DNA, the CDR3 is TGTGCCAGCAGCGCGGTCCCGAACACTGAAGCTTTCTTT. The encoded protein is CASSAVPNTEAFF. J is TRBJ1-1 and V is TRBV7-9; D is uncertain. The germline V and J ends were trimmed by 5 bases and 1 base, with 8 bases remaining between them. There are 13 residues in the CDR3. CDR1 and CDR2 from the germline V gene are SEHNR and FQNEAQ (reference sequence).

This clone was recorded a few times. The DNA of the CDR3 is TGTGCCAGCCGAATACAGCTTTCCAACACTGAAGCTTTCTTT. The encoded protein is CASRIQLSNTEAFF. V gene TRBV2 combines with J gene TRBJ1-1; D remains unclear. V was cut by 8 bases and J by 2 bases, with 15 bases left in between. Germline values: CDR1 SNHLY, CDR2 FYNNEI. CDR3 size: 14 residues.

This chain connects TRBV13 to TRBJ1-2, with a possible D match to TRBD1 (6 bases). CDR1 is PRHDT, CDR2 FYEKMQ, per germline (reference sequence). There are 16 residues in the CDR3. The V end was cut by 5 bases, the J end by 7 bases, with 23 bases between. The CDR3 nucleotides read TGTGCCAGCAGCCGAGAGACAGGACGGGGCCTCGGTGGCTACACCTTC. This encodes CASSRETGRGLGGYTF.

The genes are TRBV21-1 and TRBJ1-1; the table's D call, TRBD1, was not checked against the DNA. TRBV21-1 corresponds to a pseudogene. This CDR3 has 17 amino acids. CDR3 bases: TGTGCCAGCAGCGAACATAACGTAACAGGGAAGAACACTGAAGCTTTCTTT. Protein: CASSEHNVTGKNTEAFF.

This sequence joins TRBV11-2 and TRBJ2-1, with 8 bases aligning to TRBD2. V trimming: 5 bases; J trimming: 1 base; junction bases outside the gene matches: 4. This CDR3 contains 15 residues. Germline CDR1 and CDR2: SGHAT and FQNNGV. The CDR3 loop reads CASSVGGASYNEQFF. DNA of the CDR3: TGTGCCAGCAGCGTCGGGGGGGCATCCTACAATGAGCAGTTCTTC.

The CDR3 DNA reads as TGTGCCAGCAGCTTAGCGCTGACGGGGGGGACAGGGGGCGCCGAGCAGTACTTC. Encoded protein: CASSLALTGGTGGAEQYF. The chain employs TRBV7-8 and TRBJ2-7; 12 positions match TRBD1. Trimming took 0 bases from V and 6 from J; bases not matched to a gene: 12. The CDR3 consists of 18 residues. The germline gives CDR1 SGHVS, CDR2 FQNEAQ.

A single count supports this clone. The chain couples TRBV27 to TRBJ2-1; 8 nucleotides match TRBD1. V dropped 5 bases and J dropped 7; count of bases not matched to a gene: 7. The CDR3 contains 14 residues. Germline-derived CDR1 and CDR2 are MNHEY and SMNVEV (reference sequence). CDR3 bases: TGTGCCAGCAGTCCAGGACAGGGATGGAATGAGCAGTTCTTC. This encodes CASSPGQGWNEQFF.

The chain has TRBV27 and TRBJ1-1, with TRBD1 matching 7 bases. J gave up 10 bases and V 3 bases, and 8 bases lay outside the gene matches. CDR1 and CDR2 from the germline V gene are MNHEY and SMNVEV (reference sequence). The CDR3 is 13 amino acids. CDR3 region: CASSFRGPGAAFF. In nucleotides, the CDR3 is TGTGCCAGCAGTTTTAGGGGGCCCGGGGCAGCTTTCTTT.